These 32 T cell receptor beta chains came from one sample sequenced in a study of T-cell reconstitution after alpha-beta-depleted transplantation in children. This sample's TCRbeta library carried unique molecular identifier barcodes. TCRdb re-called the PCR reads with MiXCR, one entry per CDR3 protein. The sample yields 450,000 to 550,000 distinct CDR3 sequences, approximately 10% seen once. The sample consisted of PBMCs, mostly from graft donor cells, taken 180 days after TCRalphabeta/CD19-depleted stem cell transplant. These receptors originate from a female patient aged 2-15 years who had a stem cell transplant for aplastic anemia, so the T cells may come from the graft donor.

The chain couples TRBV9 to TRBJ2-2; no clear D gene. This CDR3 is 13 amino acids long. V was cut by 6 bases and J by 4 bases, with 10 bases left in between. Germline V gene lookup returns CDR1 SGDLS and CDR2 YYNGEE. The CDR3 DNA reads TGTGCCAGCACCCTAACCCGCACCGGGGAGCTGTTTTTT. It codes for CASTLTRTGELFF.

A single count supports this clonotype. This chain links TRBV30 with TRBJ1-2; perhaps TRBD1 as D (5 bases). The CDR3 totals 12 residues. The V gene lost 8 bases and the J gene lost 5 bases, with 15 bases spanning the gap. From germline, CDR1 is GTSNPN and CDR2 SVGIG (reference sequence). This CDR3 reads CATLSGGYGYTF. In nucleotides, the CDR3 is TGTGCCACCCTTTCGGGGGGATATGGCTACACCTTC.

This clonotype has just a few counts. CDR3 in amino acids: CASSPTQANSPLHF. Here the CDR3 DNA reads TGTGCCAGCAGCCCGACCCAAGCGAATTCACCCCTCCACTTT. J is TRBJ1-6 and V is TRBV9; D remains unclear. The length of the CDR3 is 14 residues. V was pared by 4 bases and J by 7 bases, with 12 bases between. Germline V lookup: CDR1 SGDLS, CDR2 YYNGEE.

CDR3 sequence reads: CASSLAPGEGQPQHF. CDR3 DNA sequence: TGTGCCAGCAGTTTAGCGCCGGGGGAGGGACAGCCCCAGCATTTT. V usage is TRBV12-3 or TRBV12-4 and J usage is TRBJ1-5; D perhaps matches TRBD1 (5 bases). Trimming took off 0 bases at V and 7 bases at J, with 13 bases between the two ends. The CDR3 covers 15 residues.

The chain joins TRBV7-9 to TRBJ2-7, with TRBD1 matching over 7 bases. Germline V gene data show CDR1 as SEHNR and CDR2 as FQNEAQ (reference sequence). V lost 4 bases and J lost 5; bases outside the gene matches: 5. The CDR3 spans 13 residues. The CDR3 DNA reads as TGTGCCAGCAGCTCGACAGGGAACCACGAGCAGTACGTC. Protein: CASSSTGNHEQYV.

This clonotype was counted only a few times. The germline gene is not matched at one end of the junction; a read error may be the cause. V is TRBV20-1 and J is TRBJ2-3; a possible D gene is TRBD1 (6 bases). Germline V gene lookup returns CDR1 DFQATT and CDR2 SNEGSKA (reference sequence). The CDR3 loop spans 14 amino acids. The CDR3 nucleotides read TGCAGTGCCAGAGACAGGCTGAGCACAGATACGCAGTATTTT. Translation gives CSARDRLSTDTQYF.

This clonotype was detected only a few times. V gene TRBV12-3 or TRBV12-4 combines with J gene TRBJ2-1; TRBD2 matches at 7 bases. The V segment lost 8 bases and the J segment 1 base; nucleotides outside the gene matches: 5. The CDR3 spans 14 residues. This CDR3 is CASLRGKSYNEQFF. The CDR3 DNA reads TGTGCCAGCCTGCGGGGGAAGTCCTACAATGAGCAGTTCTTC.

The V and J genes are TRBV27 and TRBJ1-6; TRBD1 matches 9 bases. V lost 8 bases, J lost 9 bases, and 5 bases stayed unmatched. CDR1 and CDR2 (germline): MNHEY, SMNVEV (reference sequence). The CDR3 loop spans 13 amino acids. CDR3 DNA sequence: TGTGCCAGCCGGACAGGGGTGGGTTCACCCCTCCACTTT. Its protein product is CASRTGVGSPLHF.

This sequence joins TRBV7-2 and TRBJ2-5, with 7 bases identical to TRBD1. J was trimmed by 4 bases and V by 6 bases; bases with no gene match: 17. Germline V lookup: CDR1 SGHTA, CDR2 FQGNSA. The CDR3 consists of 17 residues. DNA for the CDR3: TGTGCCAGCAGTATCAAGGGGGCAGGAGTTAATGTAGAGACCCAGTACTTC. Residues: CASSIKGAGVNVETQYF.

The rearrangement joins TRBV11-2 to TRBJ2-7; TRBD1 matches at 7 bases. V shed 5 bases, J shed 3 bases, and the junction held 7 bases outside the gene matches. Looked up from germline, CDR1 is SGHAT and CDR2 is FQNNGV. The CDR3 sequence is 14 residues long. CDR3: CASSLPGTDYEQYF. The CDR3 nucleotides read TGTGCCAGCAGCCTACCTGGGACAGACTACGAGCAGTACTTC.

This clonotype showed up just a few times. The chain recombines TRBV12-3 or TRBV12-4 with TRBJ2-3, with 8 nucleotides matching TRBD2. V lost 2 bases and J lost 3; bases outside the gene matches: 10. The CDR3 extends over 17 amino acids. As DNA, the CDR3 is TGTGCCAGCAGTTTACTGGGGCCGGGAGGGAATACAGATACGCAGTATTTT. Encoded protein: CASSLLGPGGNTDTQYF.

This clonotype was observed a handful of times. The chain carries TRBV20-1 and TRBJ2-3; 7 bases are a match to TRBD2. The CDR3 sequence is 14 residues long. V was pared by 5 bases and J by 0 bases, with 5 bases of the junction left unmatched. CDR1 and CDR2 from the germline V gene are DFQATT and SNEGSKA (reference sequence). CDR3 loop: CSAESGASTDTQYF. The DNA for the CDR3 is TGCAGTGCTGAGAGCGGGGCTAGCACAGATACGCAGTATTTT.

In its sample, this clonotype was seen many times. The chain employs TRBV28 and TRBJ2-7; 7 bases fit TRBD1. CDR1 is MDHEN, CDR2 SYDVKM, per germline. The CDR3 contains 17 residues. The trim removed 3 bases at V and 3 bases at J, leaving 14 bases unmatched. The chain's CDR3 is CASSFATDRPFFYEQYF. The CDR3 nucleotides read TGTGCCAGCAGTTTCGCTACGGACAGGCCATTCTTCTACGAGCAGTACTTC. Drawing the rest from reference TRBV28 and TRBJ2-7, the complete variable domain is DVKVTQSSRYLVKRTGEKVFLECVQDMDHENMFWYRQDPGLGLRLIYFSYDVKMKEKGDIPEGYSVSREKKERFSLILESASTNQTSMYLCASSFATDRPFFYEQYFGPGTRLTVT.

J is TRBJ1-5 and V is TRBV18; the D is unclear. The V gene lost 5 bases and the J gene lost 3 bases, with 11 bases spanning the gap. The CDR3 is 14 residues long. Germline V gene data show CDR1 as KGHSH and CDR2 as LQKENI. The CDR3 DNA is TGTGCCAGCTCATCTCGGGAGAACAATCAGCCCCAGCATTTT. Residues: CASSSRENNQPQHF.

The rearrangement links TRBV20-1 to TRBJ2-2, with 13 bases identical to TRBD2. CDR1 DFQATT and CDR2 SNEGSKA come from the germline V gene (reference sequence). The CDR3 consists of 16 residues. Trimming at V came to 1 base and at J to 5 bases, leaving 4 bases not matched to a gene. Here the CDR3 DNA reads TGCAGTGCTAGAGGCGGACTAGCGGGAGCGACCGGGGAGCTGTTTTTT. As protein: CSARGGLAGATGELFF.

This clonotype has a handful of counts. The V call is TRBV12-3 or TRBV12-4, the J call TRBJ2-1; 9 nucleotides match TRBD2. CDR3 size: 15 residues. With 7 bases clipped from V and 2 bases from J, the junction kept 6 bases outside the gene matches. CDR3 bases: TGTGCCAGCAATATAGCGGGAGTAGCCTACAATGAGCAGTTCTTC. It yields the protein CASNIAGVAYNEQFF.

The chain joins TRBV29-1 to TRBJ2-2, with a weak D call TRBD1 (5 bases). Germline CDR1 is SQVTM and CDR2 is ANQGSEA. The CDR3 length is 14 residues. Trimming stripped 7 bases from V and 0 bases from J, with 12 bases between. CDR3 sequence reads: CSAARTPNTGELFF. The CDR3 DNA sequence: TGCAGCGCCGCTAGGACACCGAACACCGGGGAGCTGTTTTTT.

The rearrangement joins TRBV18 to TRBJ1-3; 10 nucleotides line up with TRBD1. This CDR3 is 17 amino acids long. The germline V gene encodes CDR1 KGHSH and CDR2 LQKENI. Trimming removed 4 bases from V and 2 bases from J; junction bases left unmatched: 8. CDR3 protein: CASSRDRGPQTGNTIYF. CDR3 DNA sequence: TGTGCCAGCTCACGGGACAGGGGCCCGCAGACTGGAAACACCATATATTTT.

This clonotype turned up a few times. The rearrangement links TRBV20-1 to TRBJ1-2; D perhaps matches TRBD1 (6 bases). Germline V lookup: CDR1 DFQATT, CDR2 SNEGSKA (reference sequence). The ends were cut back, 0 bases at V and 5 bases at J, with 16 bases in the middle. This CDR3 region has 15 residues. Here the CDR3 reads CSARDQGGRYYGYTF. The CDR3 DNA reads TGCAGTGCTAGAGATCAAGGGGGAAGGTATTATGGCTACACCTTC.

The CDR3 coding sequence is TGTGCCAGCAGCTTAGGGGGGACAGGGCCCTACAATGAGCAGTTCTTC. As protein: CASSLGGTGPYNEQFF. This chain uses TRBV7-9 with TRBJ2-1; 9 bases match TRBD1. The V segment lost 1 base and the J segment 2 bases; nucleotides outside the gene matches: 3. From germline, CDR1 is SEHNR and CDR2 FQNEAQ (reference sequence). CDR3 size: 16 residues.

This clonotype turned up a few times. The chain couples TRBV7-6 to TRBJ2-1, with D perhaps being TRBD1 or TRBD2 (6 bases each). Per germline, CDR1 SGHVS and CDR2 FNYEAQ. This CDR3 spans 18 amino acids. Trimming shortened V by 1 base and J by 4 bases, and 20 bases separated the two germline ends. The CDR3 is CASSLGGRGTIVYNEQFF. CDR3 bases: TGTGCCAGCAGCTTAGGGGGCCGGGGGACAATTGTTTACAATGAGCAGTTCTTC.

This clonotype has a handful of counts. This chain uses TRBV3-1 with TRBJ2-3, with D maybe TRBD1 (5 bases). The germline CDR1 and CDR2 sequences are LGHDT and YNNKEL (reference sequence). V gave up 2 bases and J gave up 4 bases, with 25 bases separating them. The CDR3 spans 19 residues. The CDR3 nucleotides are TGTGCCAGCAGCCAACGGGTCGGCAGGGTTTCCCGATTGGCAGATACGCAGTATTTT. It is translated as CASSQRVGRVSRLADTQYF.

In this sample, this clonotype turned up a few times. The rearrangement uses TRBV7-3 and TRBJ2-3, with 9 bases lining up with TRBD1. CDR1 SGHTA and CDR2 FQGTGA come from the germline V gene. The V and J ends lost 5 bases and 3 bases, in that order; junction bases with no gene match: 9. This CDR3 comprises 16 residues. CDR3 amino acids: CASSEPGQGRTDTQYF. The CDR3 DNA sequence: TGTGCCAGCAGCGAGCCGGGACAGGGAAGGACAGATACGCAGTATTTT. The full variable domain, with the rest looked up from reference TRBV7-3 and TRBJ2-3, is GAGVSQTPSNKVTEKGKYVELRCDPISGHTALYWYRQSLGQGPEFLIYFQGTGAADDSGLPNDRFFAVRPEGSVSTLKIQRTERGDSAVYLCASSEPGQGRTDTQYFGPGTRLTVL.

The CDR3 region has the DNA TGTGCCGTACATCCGGGATCCTCTGGAAACACCATATATTTT. Amino acid sequence: CAVHPGSSGNTIYF. The V and J genes are TRBV2 and TRBJ1-3; no reliable D call. Per germline, CDR1 SNHLY and CDR2 FYNNEI. Trimming took 11 bases from V and 0 from J, leaving 14 bases between them. This CDR3 comprises 14 residues.

The CDR3 sequence: CASSVARTGGSYGYTF. The CDR3 DNA is TGTGCCAGCAGCGTAGCCCGCACAGGGGGCAGCTATGGCTACACCTTC. V is TRBV9 and J is TRBJ1-2, with 9 nucleotides matching TRBD1. Losses at the gene ends were 0 bases for V and 4 bases for J; bases not matched to a gene: 7. The length of the CDR3 is 16 residues. Germline V CDR1 and CDR2: SGDLS, YYNGEE. Full variable domain (remainder filled in from reference TRBV9 and TRBJ1-2): DSGVTQTPKHLITATGQRVTLRCSPRSGDLSVYWYQQSLDQGLQFLIQYYNGEERAKGNILERFSAQQFPDLHSELNLSSLELGDSALYFCASSVARTGGSYGYTFGSGTRLTVV.

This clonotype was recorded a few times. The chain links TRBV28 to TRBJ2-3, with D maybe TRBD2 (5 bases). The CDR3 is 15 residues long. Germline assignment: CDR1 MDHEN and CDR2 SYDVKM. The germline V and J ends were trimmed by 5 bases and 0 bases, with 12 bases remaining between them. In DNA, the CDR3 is TGTGCCAGCAGTAAACTAGGCGATAGCACAGATACGCAGTATTTT. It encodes CASSKLGDSTDTQYF.

In nucleotides, the CDR3 is TGCAGTGCTAGAGAGGCTAGCGACAATGAGCAGTTCTTC. It translates to CSAREASDNEQFF. The chain links TRBV20-1 to TRBJ2-1, with a weak D call TRBD2 (6 bases). Germline lookup yields CDR1 DFQATT and CDR2 SNEGSKA (reference sequence). The CDR3 is 13 amino acids. V was cut by 0 bases and J by 5 bases, with 8 bases left in between.

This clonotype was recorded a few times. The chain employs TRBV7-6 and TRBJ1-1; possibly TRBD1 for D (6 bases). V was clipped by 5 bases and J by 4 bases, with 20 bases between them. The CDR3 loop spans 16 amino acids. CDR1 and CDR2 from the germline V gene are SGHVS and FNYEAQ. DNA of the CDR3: TGTGCCAGCAGCCGCCTCCAGGGGCTAGAGTTCACTGAAGCTTTCTTT. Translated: CASSRLQGLEFTEAFF.

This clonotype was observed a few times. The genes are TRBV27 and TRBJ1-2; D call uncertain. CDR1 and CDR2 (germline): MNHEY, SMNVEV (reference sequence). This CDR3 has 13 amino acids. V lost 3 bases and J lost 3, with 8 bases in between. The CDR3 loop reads CASSFGVDYGYTF. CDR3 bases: TGTGCCAGCAGTTTTGGGGTGGACTATGGCTACACCTTC.

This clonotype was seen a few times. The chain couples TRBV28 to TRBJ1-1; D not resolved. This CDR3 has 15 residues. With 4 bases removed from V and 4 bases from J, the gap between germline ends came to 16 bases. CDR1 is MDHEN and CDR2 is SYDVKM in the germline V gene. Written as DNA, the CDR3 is TGTGCCAGCAGTTCATACCGGTCCATCGCCACTGAAGCTTTCTTT. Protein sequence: CASSSYRSIATEAFF. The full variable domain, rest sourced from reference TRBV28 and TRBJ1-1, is DVKVTQSSRYLVKRTGEKVFLECVQDMDHENMFWYRQDPGLGLRLIYFSYDVKMKEKGDIPEGYSVSREKKERFSLILESASTNQTSMYLCASSSYRSIATEAFFGQGTRLTVV.

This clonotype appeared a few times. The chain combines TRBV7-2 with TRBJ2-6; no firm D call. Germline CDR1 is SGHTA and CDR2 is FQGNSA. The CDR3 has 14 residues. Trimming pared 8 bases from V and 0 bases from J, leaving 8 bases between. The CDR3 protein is CASRQDSGANVLTF. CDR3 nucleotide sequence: TGTGCCAGCCGACAAGACTCTGGGGCCAACGTCCTGACTTTC.

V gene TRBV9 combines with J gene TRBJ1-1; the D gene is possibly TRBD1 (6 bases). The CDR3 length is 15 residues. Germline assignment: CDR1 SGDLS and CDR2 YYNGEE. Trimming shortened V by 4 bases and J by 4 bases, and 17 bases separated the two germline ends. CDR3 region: CASSFSGALGTEAFF. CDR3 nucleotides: TGTGCCAGCAGCTTCTCGGGGGCCCTGGGCACTGAAGCTTTCTTT.